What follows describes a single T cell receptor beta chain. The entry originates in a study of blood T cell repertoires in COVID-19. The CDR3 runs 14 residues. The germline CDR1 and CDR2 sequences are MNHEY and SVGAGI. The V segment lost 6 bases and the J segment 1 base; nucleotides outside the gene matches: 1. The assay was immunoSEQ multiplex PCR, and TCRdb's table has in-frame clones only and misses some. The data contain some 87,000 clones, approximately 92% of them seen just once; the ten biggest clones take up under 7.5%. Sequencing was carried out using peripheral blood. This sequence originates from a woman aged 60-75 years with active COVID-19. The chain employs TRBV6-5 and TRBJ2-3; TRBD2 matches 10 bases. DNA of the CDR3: TGTGCCAGCAGGGGGACTAGCGGCACAGATACGCAGTATTTT. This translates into CASRGTSGTDTQYF.